Shown below are 14 T cell receptor beta chains from a single sample sequenced in a study of Ad26.COV2.S vaccination and SARS-CoV-2 variants. Profiling relied on immunoSEQ multiplex PCR, and the TCRdb table lists in-frame clones only, not all of them. The data contain about 350,000 clones, more than 75% of them singletons. Regarding treatment: some 20 received Ad26.COV2.S at low or high dose, single or two shots; roughly five received placebo; per-sample allocation not given. The samples were gathered on day 63 after the first injection of vaccine or placebo. The sample was peripheral blood, taken in a trial of Ad26.COV2.S vaccine versus placebo. The receptors here all came from a person aged 18-60 years who received the Ad26.COV2.S COVID-19 vaccine or a placebo.

V and J are TRBV29-1 and TRBJ2-2; D is possibly TRBD1 or TRBD2 (5 bases each). CDR3 length: 17 amino acids. The V end was cut by 3 bases, the J end by 0 bases, with 17 bases between. Germline V lookup: CDR1 SQVTM, CDR2 ANQGSEA. CDR3 residues: CSVEGPRTPTNTGELFF. As DNA, the CDR3 is TGCAGCGTTGAGGGACCCCGGACGCCAACGAACACCGGGGAGCTGTTTTTT.

The chain is built from TRBV10-3 and TRBJ2-7; 7 nucleotides align to TRBD1. The germline V gene has CDR1 ENHRY and CDR2 SYGVKD. Germline trimming cut 8 bases from V and 1 base from J; bases unmatched to any gene: 2. The CDR3 length is 12 residues. Here the CDR3 DNA reads TGTGCCATCTCGACAGGGTCCTACGAGCAGTACTTC. Its translation: CAISTGSYEQYF.

J is TRBJ1-5 and V is TRBV18; tentatively, D is TRBD1 (6 bases). V was clipped by 3 bases and J by 0 bases, with 9 bases between them. The CDR3 contains 15 residues. Looked up from germline, CDR1 is KGHSH and CDR2 is LQKENI. Here the CDR3 reads CASSPTGDSNQPQHF. Here the CDR3 DNA reads TGTGCCAGCTCACCGACAGGCGATAGCAATCAGCCCCAGCATTTT.

This clone was counted only a few times. The chain uses TRBV7-2 and TRBJ2-7, with 7 bases lining up with TRBD1. The V gene end was trimmed by 5 bases and the J gene end by 1 base; junction bases not matched to a gene: 5. The CDR3 sequence is 14 residues long. The germline gives CDR1 SGHTA, CDR2 FQGNSA. The CDR3 coding sequence is TGTGCCAGCAGCACAGACAGGGTGTCCTACGAGCAGTACTTC. This encodes CASSTDRVSYEQYF. Full variable domain (outside the CDR3, taken from reference TRBV7-2 and TRBJ2-7): GAGVSQSPSNKVTEKGKDVELRCDPISGHTALYWYRQSLGQGLEFLIYFQGNSAPDKSGLPSDRFSAERTGGSVSTLTIQRTQQEDSAVYLCASSTDRVSYEQYFGPGTRLTVT.

The J gene is TRBJ1-4, the V gene TRBV13; unclear D gene. The V end lost 3 bases, the J end lost 0 bases, and 11 bases lay between the germline ends. The CDR3 extends over 16 amino acids. Germline V gene sequence: CDR1 PRHDT, CDR2 FYEKMQ (reference sequence). The CDR3 loop reads CASSFYGTATNEKLFF. The DNA of the CDR3 is TGTGCCAGCAGCTTTTATGGAACCGCAACTAATGAAAAACTGTTTTTT.

The chain joins TRBV19 to TRBJ2-7; D perhaps matches TRBD1 (5 bases). Trimming left V 4 bases short and J 5 bases short, with 18 bases between. The CDR3 loop spans 15 amino acids. Germline CDR1 LNHDA, CDR2 SQIVND (reference sequence). CDR3 in amino acids: CASSTPGQGFNEQYF. The CDR3 DNA reads as TGTGCCAGTAGTACCCCCGGGCAGGGTTTTAACGAGCAGTACTTC. The whole variable domain, filled in from reference TRBV19 and TRBJ2-7, reads DGGITQSPKYLFRKEGQNVTLSCEQNLNHDAMYWYRQDPGQGLRLIYYSQIVNDFQKGDIAEGYSVSREKKESFPLTVTSAQKNPTAFYLCASSTPGQGFNEQYFGPGTRLTVT.

This rearrangement joins TRBV19 to TRBJ2-3; D may be TRBD2 (5 bases). Per germline, CDR1 LNHDA and CDR2 SQIVND (reference sequence). The CDR3 contains 13 residues. V lost 8 bases to trimming and J lost 1 base, with 10 bases between them. The CDR3 sequence: CASRDGGTDTQYF. The CDR3, as DNA: TGTGCCAGTCGAGACGGGGGCACAGATACGCAGTATTTT. Supplemented by reference TRBV19 and TRBJ2-3, the full variable domain reads DGGITQSPKYLFRKEGQNVTLSCEQNLNHDAMYWYRQDPGQGLRLIYYSQIVNDFQKGDIAEGYSVSREKKESFPLTVTSAQKNPTAFYLCASRDGGTDTQYFGPGTRLTVL.

The chain combines TRBV29-1 with TRBJ2-5; D is unresolved. The CDR3 is 11 amino acids. Germline V gene data show CDR1 as SQVTM and CDR2 as ANQGSEA. V shed 7 bases and J shed 4 bases, with 10 bases lying between them. CDR3 in amino acids: CSALLGETQYF. CDR3 coding DNA: TGCAGCGCCTTATTGGGAGAGACCCAGTACTTC.

The chain links TRBV5-1 to TRBJ1-1; 8 bases fit TRBD1. Germline CDR1 is SGHRS and CDR2 is YFSETQ. The CDR3 extends over 15 amino acids. With V trimmed by 4 bases and J by 1 base, 6 bases remained unmatched. The DNA for the CDR3 is TGCGCCAGCAGCCCAAGGGGACAGGAGAACACTGAAGCTTTCTTT. Translating it yields CASSPRGQENTEAFF.

This chain uses TRBV7-2 with TRBJ2-1; 8 bases are a match to TRBD2. The CDR3 has 15 residues. Germline V gene sequence: CDR1 SGHTA, CDR2 FQGNSA. V trimming: 5 bases; J trimming: 4 bases; junction bases outside the gene matches: 7. The CDR3 is CASSPERETYNEQFF. CDR3 in DNA: TGTGCCAGCAGCCCTGAGCGGGAGACGTACAATGAGCAGTTCTTC.

This clone was detected only once. The chain carries TRBV3-1 (or the pseudogene TRBV3-2) and TRBJ2-7; 16 bases fit TRBD2. CDR1 is LGHDT and CDR2 is YNNKEL in the germline V gene (reference sequence). This CDR3 has 19 residues. V shed 1 base and J 7 bases; nucleotides not matched to a gene: 13. In DNA, the CDR3 is TGTGCCAGCAGCCAAGGCCTCCGGGGACTAGCGGGAGGGCCGAGGGAGCAGTACTTC. The encoded protein is CASSQGLRGLAGGPREQYF.

V and J are TRBV4-3 and TRBJ1-1; the D gene is possibly TRBD1 (6 bases). In germline, CDR1 is LGHNA, CDR2 YSLEER. The CDR3 covers 16 residues. V was pared by 0 bases and J by 3 bases, with 14 bases between. CDR3: CASSQEGGGGYTEAFF. The CDR3, as DNA: TGCGCCAGCAGCCAAGAAGGCGGGGGGGGCTACACTGAAGCTTTCTTT.

This clone was counted only a few times. The chain uses TRBV27 and TRBJ2-7, with TRBD1 as a possible D gene (6 bases). V was pared by 5 bases and J by 3 bases, with 11 bases between. The CDR3 has 13 residues. Per the germline V gene, CDR1 is MNHEY and CDR2 is SMNVEV (reference sequence). The CDR3 coding sequence is TGTGCCAGCAGTGTGTACAGGGACTACGAGCAGTACTTC. It translates to CASSVYRDYEQYF.

The chain joins TRBV27 to TRBJ2-7; 11 bases line up with TRBD2. Trimming removed 5 bases from V and 1 base from J; junction bases left unmatched: 4. CDR3 length equals 15 residues. Germline lookup yields CDR1 MNHEY and CDR2 SMNVEV (reference sequence). CDR3 region: CASSPRTSGSYEQYF. The CDR3 DNA follows: TGTGCCAGCAGTCCCCGGACTAGCGGGTCCTACGAGCAGTACTTC.